This passage covers 24 T cell receptor beta chains from one sample sequenced in a study of a mutant IDH1 vaccine in newly diagnosed glioma. As to time point: baseline, week 1 (first vaccination visit). This sample's treatment: pre-vaccination baseline after standard-of-care therapy. Sequencing was performed with immunoSEQ multiplex PCR; in TCRdb, only in-frame clones are kept and a portion is missing. This table has tens of thousands of clones, more than 65% appearing once. Specimen: PBMCs, collected from a glioma patient treated with radiotherapy, temozolomide or both. The receptors were sampled from a man in his forties with glioma. Some clones in this sample may be carry-over from other donors' samples.

This clone came up many times. The chain has TRBV19 and TRBJ1-1; D is uncertain. The CDR3 contains 14 residues. Trimming removed 6 bases from V and 0 bases from J, with 11 bases in between. CDR1 is LNHDA and CDR2 is SQIVND in the germline V gene (reference sequence). As DNA, the CDR3 is TGTGCCAGTAGCCCAGCGGGATTGAACACTGAAGCTTTCTTT. Translated: CASSPAGLNTEAFF.

This clone has only one observation. The rearrangement links TRBV7-2 to TRBJ2-1; D is unresolved. The CDR3 consists of 14 residues. Between the trimmed V and J ends, which lost 2 bases and 5 bases, there was a span of 10 bases. Germline loops: CDR1 SGHTA, CDR2 FQGNSA. The CDR3: CASSLSRLDNEQFF. The CDR3 DNA is TGTGCCAGCAGCTTATCCCGGCTCGACAATGAGCAGTTCTTC.

The gene calls are TRBV4-1 and TRBJ1-4; 9 bases align to TRBD1. CDR3 size: 15 residues. V dropped 0 bases and J dropped 8; count of bases not matched to a gene: 4. In germline, CDR1 is MGHRA, CDR2 YSYEKL. The CDR3 spells CASSQDGTGYEKLFF. DNA for the CDR3: TGCGCCAGCAGCCAAGATGGGACAGGGTACGAAAAACTGTTTTTT.

The V call is TRBV13, the J call TRBJ1-4, with D tentatively TRBD1 (6 bases). V was pared by 10 bases and J by 3 bases, with 12 bases between. Per germline, CDR1 PRHDT and CDR2 FYEKMQ (reference sequence). This CDR3 spans 13 amino acids. The DNA of the CDR3 is TGTGCCACCTCGGACAGTTCTAATGAAAAACTGTTTTTT. The encoded protein is CATSDSSNEKLFF.

CDR3: CASSEGVRRPYEQYF. DNA of the CDR3: TGTGCCAGCAGTGAAGGTGTCAGGCGACCATACGAGCAGTACTTC. The chain employs TRBV25-1 and TRBJ2-7; D not certain. This CDR3 spans 15 amino acids. With 2 bases removed from V and 4 bases from J, the gap between germline ends came to 15 bases. CDR1 is MGHDK, CDR2 SYGVNS, per germline.

V and J are TRBV21-1 and TRBJ1-5; no check of the table's D call, TRBD1, against the DNA was made. TRBV21-1 constitutes a pseudogene. This CDR3 has 17 residues. DNA of the CDR3: TGTGCCCGCCCGGGGGACAGGGCCTCAAGGGGCAATCAGCCCCAGCATTTT. This sequence encodes CARPGDRASRGNQPQHF.

In this sample, this clone turned up a few times. The rearrangement links TRBV7-9 to TRBJ2-1; the D gene is possibly TRBD2 (6 bases). Germline-derived CDR1 and CDR2 are SEHNR and FQNEAQ (reference sequence). V was pared by 2 bases and J by 5 bases, with 13 bases between. This CDR3 has 15 amino acids. CDR3 in amino acids: CASSLNLAQNNEQFF. Written as DNA, the CDR3 is TGTGCCAGCAGCTTAAATCTAGCGCAGAACAATGAGCAGTTCTTC.

This chain links TRBV5-4 with TRBJ1-1, with 9 bases matching TRBD1. The CDR3 covers 19 residues. J was trimmed by 1 base and V by 7 bases; bases with no gene match: 20. Per germline, CDR1 SGHNT and CDR2 YYREEE (reference sequence). In DNA, the CDR3 is TGTGCCAGCTCCGGTCCCGGGACAGGGTCTTCCCGAGCGAACACTGAAGCTTTCTTT. Amino acids: CASSGPGTGSSRANTEAFF. Full variable domain (missing parts from reference TRBV5-4 and TRBJ1-1): ETGVTQSPTHLIKTRGQQVTLRCSSQSGHNTVSWYQQALGQGPQFIFQYYREEENGRGNFPPRFSGLQFPNYSSELNVNALELDDSALYLCASSGPGTGSSRANTEAFFGQGTRLTVV.

The chain recombines TRBV10-3 with TRBJ2-4; 7 nucleotides align to TRBD1. V was pared by 5 bases and J by 7 bases, with 2 bases of the junction left unmatched. From germline, CDR1 is ENHRY and CDR2 SYGVKD. The CDR3 length is 12 residues. The DNA of the CDR3 is TGTGCCATCAGTACAGGGGATAACATTCAGTACTTC. Translated, it gives CAISTGDNIQYF.

V is TRBV5-4 and J is TRBJ2-6; D perhaps matches TRBD1 (5 bases). Trimming left V 4 bases short and J 2 bases short, with 19 bases between. Germline V gene lookup returns CDR1 SGHNT and CDR2 YYREEE (reference sequence). The CDR3 contains 18 residues. The CDR3 spells CASSRPFVGAPGANVLTF. CDR3 DNA sequence: TGTGCCAGCAGCAGGCCATTCGTAGGGGCCCCTGGGGCCAACGTCCTGACTTTC.

This sequence joins TRBV9 and TRBJ2-3, with unresolved D. Deletions cut 2 bases from V and 2 bases from J, with 9 bases between. This CDR3 comprises 14 residues. CDR1 SGDLS and CDR2 YYNGEE come from the germline V gene. The CDR3 nucleotides are TGTGCCAGCAGCGTGGATAAACCCACAGATACGCAGTATTTT. Protein product: CASSVDKPTDTQYF.

The chain employs TRBV14 and TRBJ1-6; D is possibly TRBD1 (6 bases). V was trimmed by 2 bases and J by 7 bases, leaving 6 bases between them. Germline lookup yields CDR1 SGHDN and CDR2 FVKESK. The CDR3 has 13 residues. CDR3 loop: CASSQTGNSPLHF. Here the CDR3 DNA reads TGTGCCAGCAGCCAAACAGGGAATTCACCCCTCCACTTT.

The genes are TRBV12-5 and TRBJ2-7, with 7 bases identical to TRBD1. In germline, CDR1 is LGHNT, CDR2 FRNRAP. J was trimmed by 2 bases and V by 5 bases; bases with no gene match: 6. This CDR3 contains 14 residues. The CDR3 spells CASGPRDSPYEQYF. CDR3 coding DNA: TGTGCTAGTGGTCCCCGGGACAGCCCCTACGAGCAGTACTTC.

The V gene is TRBV10-3, the J gene TRBJ1-5; tentatively, D is TRBD1 (6 bases). This CDR3 is 14 amino acids long. V lost 11 bases, J lost 4 bases, and 18 bases lay in between. Germline-derived CDR1 and CDR2 are ENHRY and SYGVKD. CDR3 nucleotide sequence: TGTGCCTCCTATGGGGGGCAGGTGAATCAGCCCCAGCATTTT. Protein: CASYGGQVNQPQHF.

The chain carries TRBV6-1 and TRBJ1-2; a weak D match, TRBD1 (6 bases). Germline assignment: CDR1 MNHNS and CDR2 SASEGT. The V gene lost 5 bases and the J gene lost 6 bases, with 10 bases spanning the gap. The CDR3 contains 12 residues. CDR3 loop: CASSPSGDGYTF. In DNA form, the CDR3 reads TGTGCCAGCAGTCCGTCAGGGGATGGCTACACCTTC.

The V and J genes are TRBV6-1 and TRBJ2-3; no clear D gene. The germline V gene encodes CDR1 MNHNS and CDR2 SASEGT. The V and J ends lost 2 bases and 4 bases respectively, with 10 bases between them. The CDR3 runs to 14 residues. The CDR3 spells CASSENRPSDTQYF. DNA for the CDR3: TGTGCCAGCAGTGAAAATCGGCCGTCAGATACGCAGTATTTT.

The chain uses TRBV5-1 and TRBJ1-4; D unresolved. The CDR3 is 14 residues long. V lost 5 bases to trimming and J lost 4 bases, with 12 bases between them. Per the germline V gene, CDR1 is SGHRS and CDR2 is YFSETQ. The CDR3 loop is CASSLSAGNEKLFF. The CDR3 bases are TGCGCCAGCAGTTTGAGCGCCGGTAATGAAAAACTGTTTTTT.

This chain connects TRBV5-5 to TRBJ1-1; weak D call: TRBD1 (6 bases). V was clipped by 4 bases and J by 8 bases, with 18 bases between them. The germline V gene has CDR1 SGHKS and CDR2 YYEKEE (reference sequence). CDR3 length equals 14 residues. CDR3 nucleotides: TGTGCCAGCAGCGTTGCAGCGGGCCAGGGGGAAGCTTTCTTT. Translation gives CASSVAAGQGEAFF.

This clone was counted once. CDR3 amino acids: CASSVAGTGIYEQYF. CDR3 sequence (DNA): TGTGCCAGCAGCGTAGCCGGGACAGGCATATACGAGCAGTACTTC. The chain has TRBV9 and TRBJ2-7, with TRBD1 matching over 8 bases. V lost 0 bases and J lost 4; bases outside the gene matches: 6. Looked up from germline, CDR1 is SGDLS and CDR2 is YYNGEE. The CDR3 extends over 15 amino acids. The whole variable domain, remainder taken from reference TRBV9 and TRBJ2-7, is DSGVTQTPKHLITATGQRVTLRCSPRSGDLSVYWYQQSLDQGLQFLIQYYNGEERAKGNILERFSAQQFPDLHSELNLSSLELGDSALYFCASSVAGTGIYEQYFGPGTRLTVT.

The V and J genes are TRBV10-3 and TRBJ1-6; possibly TRBD1 for D (6 bases). V lost 4 bases to trimming and J lost 8 bases, with 9 bases between them. The CDR3 covers 13 residues. Germline V CDR1 and CDR2: ENHRY, SYGVKD. The CDR3 sequence is CAISGTADSPLHF. Here the CDR3 DNA reads TGTGCCATCAGTGGGACAGCGGATTCACCCCTCCACTTT.

The V gene is TRBV5-4, the J gene TRBJ2-7; 8 bases fit TRBD2. Germline CDR1 is SGHNT and CDR2 is YYREEE (reference sequence). The CDR3 extends over 14 amino acids. Germline trimming cut 3 bases from V and 3 bases from J; bases unmatched to any gene: 5. CDR3 region: CASSYPGGDYEQYF. CDR3 sequence (DNA): TGTGCCAGCAGCTACCCCGGGGGGGACTACGAGCAGTACTTC. The full variable domain, in which reference TRBV5-4 and TRBJ2-7 provide the parts outside the CDR3, is ETGVTQSPTHLIKTRGQQVTLRCSSQSGHNTVSWYQQALGQGPQFIFQYYREEENGRGNFPPRFSGLQFPNYSSELNVNALELDDSALYLCASSYPGGDYEQYFGPGTRLTVT.

The CDR3 region has the DNA TGTGCCAGTAGTATACAGAATTCACCCCTCCACTTT. Translation: CASSIQNSPLHF. The chain combines TRBV19 with TRBJ1-6; the D is unclear. The germline V gene has CDR1 LNHDA and CDR2 SQIVND (reference sequence). Trimming cost V 2 bases and J 7 bases, with 3 bases left between them. The CDR3 has 12 residues. Full variable domain (missing parts from reference TRBV19 and TRBJ1-6): DGGITQSPKYLFRKEGQNVTLSCEQNLNHDAMYWYRQDPGQGLRLIYYSQIVNDFQKGDIAEGYSVSREKKESFPLTVTSAQKNPTAFYLCASSIQNSPLHFGNGTRLTVT.

The gene calls are TRBV10-3 and TRBJ2-3; TRBD2 might be the D (6 bases). Germline assignment: CDR1 ENHRY and CDR2 SYGVKD. The ends were cut back, 2 bases at V and 4 bases at J, with 10 bases in the middle. The CDR3 covers 14 residues. CDR3 residues: CAISEPPSADTQYF. DNA for the CDR3: TGTGCCATCAGTGAGCCCCCTAGCGCAGATACGCAGTATTTT.

The V gene is TRBV4-1, the J gene TRBJ2-5; possibly TRBD1 for D (5 bases). The CDR3 is 15 residues long. The V gene's germline CDR1 is MGHRA and CDR2 YSYEKL. V shed 1 base and J shed 2 bases, with 11 bases lying between them. The CDR3 nucleotides are TGCGCCAGCAGCCAAGTCCGGACACCTCAAGAGACCCAGTACTTC. This sequence encodes CASSQVRTPQETQYF.